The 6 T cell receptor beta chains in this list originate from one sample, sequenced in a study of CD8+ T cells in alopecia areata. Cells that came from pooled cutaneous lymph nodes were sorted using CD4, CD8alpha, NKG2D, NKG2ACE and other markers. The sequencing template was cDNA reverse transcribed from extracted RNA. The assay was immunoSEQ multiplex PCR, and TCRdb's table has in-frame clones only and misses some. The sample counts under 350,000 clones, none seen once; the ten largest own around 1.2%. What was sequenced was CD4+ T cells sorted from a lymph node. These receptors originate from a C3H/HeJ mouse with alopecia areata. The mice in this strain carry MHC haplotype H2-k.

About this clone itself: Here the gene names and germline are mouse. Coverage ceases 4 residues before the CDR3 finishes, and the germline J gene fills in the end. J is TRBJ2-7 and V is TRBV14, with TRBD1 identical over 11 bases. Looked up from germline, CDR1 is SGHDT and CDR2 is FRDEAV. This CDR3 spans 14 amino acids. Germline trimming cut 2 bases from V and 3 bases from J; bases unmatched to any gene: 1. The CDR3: CASSFGTGGYEQYF. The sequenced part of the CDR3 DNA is TGTGCCAGCAGTTTTGGGACAGGGGGCTAT.

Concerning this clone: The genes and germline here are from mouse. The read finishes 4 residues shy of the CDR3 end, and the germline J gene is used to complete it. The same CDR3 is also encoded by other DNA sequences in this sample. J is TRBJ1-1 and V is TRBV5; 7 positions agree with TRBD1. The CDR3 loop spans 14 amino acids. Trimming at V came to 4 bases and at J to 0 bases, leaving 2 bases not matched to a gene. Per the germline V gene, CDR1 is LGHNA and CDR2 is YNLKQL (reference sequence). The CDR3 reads CASSPGQSNTEVFF. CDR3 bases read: TGTGCCAGCAGCCCGGGACAGTCAAACACA.

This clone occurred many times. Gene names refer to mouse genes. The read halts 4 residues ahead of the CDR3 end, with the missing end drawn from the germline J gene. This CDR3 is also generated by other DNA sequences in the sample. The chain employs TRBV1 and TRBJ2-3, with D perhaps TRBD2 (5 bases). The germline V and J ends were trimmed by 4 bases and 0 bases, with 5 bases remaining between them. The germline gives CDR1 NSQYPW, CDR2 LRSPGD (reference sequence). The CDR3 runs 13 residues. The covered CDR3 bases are TGCACCTGCAGTGGGACTAGTGCAGAA. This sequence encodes CTCSGTSAE. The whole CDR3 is CTCSGTSAETLYF.

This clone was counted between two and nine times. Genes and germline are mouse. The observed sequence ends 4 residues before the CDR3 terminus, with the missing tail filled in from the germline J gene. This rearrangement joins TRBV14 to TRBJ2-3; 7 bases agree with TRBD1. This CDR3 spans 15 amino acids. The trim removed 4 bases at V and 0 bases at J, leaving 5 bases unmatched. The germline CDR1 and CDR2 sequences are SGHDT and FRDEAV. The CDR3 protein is CASSPWDRSAETLYF. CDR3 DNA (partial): TGTGCCAGCAGTCCCTGGGACAGAAGTGCAGAA. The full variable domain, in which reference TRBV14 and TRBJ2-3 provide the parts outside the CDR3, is EAGVTQSPRYAVLQEGQAVSFWCDPISGHDTLYWYQQPRDQGPQLLVYFRDEAVIDNSQLPSDRFSAVRPKGTNSTLKIQSAKQGDTATYLCASSPWDRSAETLYFGSGTRLTVL.

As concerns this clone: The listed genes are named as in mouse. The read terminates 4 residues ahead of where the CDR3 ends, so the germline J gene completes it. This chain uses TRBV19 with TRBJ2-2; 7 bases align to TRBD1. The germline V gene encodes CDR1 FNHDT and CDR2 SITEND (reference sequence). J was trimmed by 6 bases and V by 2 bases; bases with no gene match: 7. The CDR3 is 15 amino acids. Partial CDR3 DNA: TGTGCCAGCAGTATCACCAGGGGGAACGCCGGG. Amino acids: CASSITRGNAG. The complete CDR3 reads CASSITRGNAGQLYF. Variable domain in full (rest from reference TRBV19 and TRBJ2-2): GGIITQTPKFLIGQEGQKLTLKCQQNFNHDTMYWYRQDSGKGLRLIYYSITENDLQKGDLSEGYDASREKKSSFSLTVTSAQKNEMAVFLCASSITRGNAGQLYFGEGSKLTVL.

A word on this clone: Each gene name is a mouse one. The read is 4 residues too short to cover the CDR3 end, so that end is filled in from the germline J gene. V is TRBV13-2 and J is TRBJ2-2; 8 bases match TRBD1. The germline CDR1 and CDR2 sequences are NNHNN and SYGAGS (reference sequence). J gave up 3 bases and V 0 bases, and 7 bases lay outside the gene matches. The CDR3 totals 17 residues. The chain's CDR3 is CASGDAAGGADTGQLYF. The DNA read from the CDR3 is TGTGCCAGCGGTGATGCAGCAGGGGGCGCGGACACCGGG.